This TCR beta chain emerged from a study of T-cell memory formation after mild COVID-19. Details on this clonotype: Its antigen is currently unknown.

It was 5'RACE with constant-segment primers that produced the TCR alpha and TCR beta cDNA libraries, which carried sample barcodes and UMIs. One entry per CDR3 protein results from TCRdb running MiXCR on the 5' RACE reads. Among about half a million distinct CDR3 sequences listed, 18% were seen once. The CDR3 covers 14 residues. Germline V gene lookup returns CDR1 DFQATT and CDR2 SNEGSKA (reference sequence). V lost 5 bases to trimming and J lost 4 bases, with 18 bases between them. Study-wide points: Clones shrinking from day 15 to 85 showed even CD4/CD8 mixes; later expanders tilted CD4+. Mostly located in CM and EM were contracting CD4+ clones, with contracting CD8+ clones located in EMRA.

The rearrangement uses TRBV20-1 and TRBJ2-7; no clear D. The receptor was isolated from an adult woman who had mild COVID-19 (a few samples of this study predate the infection). Cell type and time point are not known. The sample consisted of PBMCs or a T cell subset sorted from them (not recorded which). The CDR3 loop is CSAQPPARPYEQYF. The CDR3 nucleotides read TGCAGTGCTCAACCGCCAGCCAGGCCTTACGAGCAGTACTTC.